These T cell receptor beta chains were read from a single sample in a study of shared clonotypes between healthy human individuals. The table came from immunoSEQ multiplex PCR; TCRdb's copy has only in-frame clones and leaves some out. The data hold around 2.3 million clones, with more than 90% observed a single time. Sequences were obtained from naive CD4+ T cells sorted from blood. These receptors came from a man between 18 and 29 years old in good health. The CDR3 runs from the conserved cysteine through the conserved F or W. D genes are given only for firm matches. A row's size may be missing; if present it is once, few, many or a size class.

CDR3nt	CDR3aa	d_gene	abundance	j_gene	v_gene
TGTGCCAGCAGCGTAGCGGGGGGCCAAGAGACCCAGTACTTC	CASSVAGGQETQYF	TRBD2	-	TRBJ2-5	TRBV9
TGTGCCAGCAGCTTAGACCTAGGGCAGCCCCAGCATTTT	CASSLDLGQPQHF	-	-	TRBJ1-5	TRBV11-2
TGTGCCAGTACGGGTGTCTGGAGCAATCAGCCCCAGCATTTT	CASTGVWSNQPQHF	-	-	TRBJ1-5	TRBV19
TGTGCCAGCAGCCTGAATGGGGGGCGTGATCAGCCCCAGCATTTT	CASSLNGGRDQPQHF	-	-	TRBJ1-5	TRBV7-8
TGTGCCAGCAGGGAAGGTAGCGGGGATTCGGGTACGCAGTATTTT	CASREGSGDSGTQYF	TRBD2	once	TRBJ2-3	TRBV7-3
TGCGCCAGCAGGACAGGGAGCGAAGAAAAACTGTTTTTT	CASRTGSEEKLFF	TRBD1	-	TRBJ1-4	TRBV10-2
TGTGCCAGCAGCTTAGCGCAAGGGGTCCAAAACATTCAGTACTTC	CASSLAQGVQNIQYF	-	-	TRBJ2-4	TRBV7-6
TGTGCCAGCAGTCAACCTATCGGGACAGCTTCCGGGGAGCTGTTTTTT	CASSQPIGTASGELFF	TRBD1	-	TRBJ2-2	TRBV6-6
TGTGCCAGCAGCTTTGGGGTTAATGAAAAACTGTTTTTT	CASSFGVNEKLFF	-	-	TRBJ1-4	TRBV11-2
TGTGCCAGCACAACTAACCAGGGGGCAGGGACTAAGTACTTC	CASTTNQGAGTKYF	-	-	TRBJ2-5	TRBV6-5
TGTGCCAGCAGTGACCGGGGTGAGCAGTTCTTC	CASSDRGEQFF	-	-	TRBJ2-1	TRBV6-4
TGTGCCAGCAGCTTACTGGGAGGGTGGTACGGCTACACCTTC	CASSLLGGWYGYTF	-	once	TRBJ1-2	TRBV7-9
TGCGCCAGCAGTTTTGTCGGGGGCGTGAACACTGAAGCTTTCTTT	CASSFVGGVNTEAFF	-	-	TRBJ1-1	TRBV5-1
TGCGCCAGCAGCTTCGGTGGAGACAGGGGAGGCGAGACCCAGTACTTC	CASSFGGDRGGETQYF	TRBD1	-	TRBJ2-5	TRBV5-1
TGCGCCAGCAGCTTGGGTTTCGGTCAGTACCAAGAGACCCAGTACTTC	CASSLGFGQYQETQYF	-	-	TRBJ2-5	TRBV5-1
TGTGCCATCAGTGAGTCGATTCTGTCTGGGACGGATTACGAGCAGTACTTC	CAISESILSGTDYEQYF	-	once	TRBJ2-7	TRBV10-3
TGTGCCAGCAGCCAGGCCGGGGGTATGGGCTCCTACAATGAGCAGTTCTTC	CASSQAGGMGSYNEQFF	-	-	TRBJ2-1	TRBV4-2
TGTGCCATCAGTGGTCCGAACACCGGGGAGCTGTTTTTT	CAISGPNTGELFF	-	-	TRBJ2-2	TRBV10-3
TGTGCCAGCTCACCACCGAATAGCGGCCTTGGGAATGAGCAGTTCTTC	CASSPPNSGLGNEQFF	-	once	TRBJ2-1	TRBV18
TGTGCCAGCAGCTTGCGGACCTACGAGCAGTACTTC	CASSLRTYEQYF	-	-	TRBJ2-7	TRBV7-9
TGCGCCAGCAGCAAACTAGCGGGAGTCAACGAGCAGTACTTC	CASSKLAGVNEQYF	TRBD2	-	TRBJ2-7	TRBV10-2
TGTGCCAGCTCACCACTCGGACAGGGAGATTCACCCCTCCACTTT	CASSPLGQGDSPLHF	TRBD1	-	TRBJ1-6	TRBV18
TGTGCCTGGAGTGTACAGACCACAGATACGCAGTATTTT	CAWSVQTTDTQYF	-	once	TRBJ2-3	TRBV30
TGTGCCAGCAGCTTGGGACCGAGGCACTTCTCTGGAAACACCATATATTTT	CASSLGPRHFSGNTIYF	-	-	TRBJ1-3	TRBV5-6
TGTGCCAGCATCCCCCTCCGGGACATAGCCTACAATGAGCAGTTCTTC	CASIPLRDIAYNEQFF	-	-	TRBJ2-1	TRBV28
TGTGCCAGCCGGGACAGGGGTTACAATGAGCAGTTCTTC	CASRDRGYNEQFF	TRBD1	-	TRBJ2-1	TRBV6-1
TGTGCCAGCAGTCCCGGGACTATTTCTGTAGCGAACACCATATATTTT	CASSPGTISVANTIYF	-	-	TRBJ1-3	TRBV28
TGTGCCAGCAGCCTCCTCCCCGGAACCTACGAGCAGTACTTC	CASSLLPGTYEQYF	-	-	TRBJ2-7	TRBV7-2